This TCR beta chain stems from a study of CD8 T cells in Susac syndrome. The wider study: Patients with Susac syndrome had blood drawn and were at that point therapy-naive, on corticosteroids, or on intravenous immunoglobulin alone.

RNA, at roughly 0.45 to 1 ug, was reverse transcribed with random hexamers. In TCRdb, the immunoSEQ multiplex PCR reads were re-called with MiXCR into one record per CDR3 protein. The table records 200,000 to 250,000 distinct CDR3 sequences, 94% of them present only once. Patients with Susac syndrome met diagnostic criteria defined recently for definite or probable disease. Overall study results and limits: The study recognized that the number of individuals in its TCR sequencing and HLA analysis was relatively small. The CD4+ T cell repertoires from Susac syndrome exhibited no clonal expansion.

The CDR3 is 15 amino acids. V lost 1 base and J lost 7; bases outside the gene matches: 6. CDR1 LGHDT and CDR2 YNNKEL come from the germline V gene (reference sequence). Notes on this clonotype: No antigen is known for it.

The sample taken for sequencing was CD4+ T cells from PBMCs. The clonotype originates from a human donor with Susac syndrome. The chain links TRBV3-1 to TRBJ1-5, with 8 bases aligning to TRBD1. The CDR3 spells CASSQATGGTQPQHF. The CDR3 DNA follows: TGTGCCAGCAGCCAAGCCACAGGGGGGACCCAGCCCCAGCATTTT. Combining the CDR3 with reference TRBV3-1 and TRBJ1-5 gives the whole variable domain DTAVSQTPKYLVTQMGNDKSIKCEQNLGHDTMYWYKQDSKKFLKIMFSYNNKELIINETVPNRFSPKSPDKAHLNLHINSLELGDSAVYFCASSQATGGTQPQHFGDGTRLSIL.